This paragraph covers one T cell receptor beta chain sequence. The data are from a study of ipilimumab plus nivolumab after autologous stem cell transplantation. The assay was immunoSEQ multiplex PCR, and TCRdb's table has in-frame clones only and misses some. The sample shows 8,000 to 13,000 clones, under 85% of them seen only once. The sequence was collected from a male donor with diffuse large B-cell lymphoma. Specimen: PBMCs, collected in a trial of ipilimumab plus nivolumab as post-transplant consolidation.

This CDR3 is CASSQGTSGGRDNEQFF. The CDR3 nucleotides are TGCGCCAGCAGCCAAGGAACTAGCGGGGGGCGCGACAATGAGCAGTTCTTC. The chain carries TRBV4-3 and TRBJ2-1; 12 bases are shared with TRBD2. The CDR3 runs 17 residues. The germline V gene has CDR1 LGHNA and CDR2 YSLEER. V trimming: 1 base; J trimming: 5 bases; junction bases outside the gene matches: 6.